This T cell receptor (beta chain) appears in the sequencing data of a study of follicular helper T cells after annual influenza vaccination. Points from the study as a whole: ICOS+CD38+ cTfh clonality change tracked circulating plasmablast frequency change.

Assay: immunoSEQ multiplex PCR; the TCRdb copy retains only in-frame clones and omits some. The sample lists over 10,000 clones; approximately 80% were seen once. With regard to this clone: Its antigen is unidentified.

Looked up from germline, CDR1 is KGHSH and CDR2 is LQKENI. The V and J ends lost 5 bases and 0 bases respectively, with 16 bases between them. The CDR3 covers 16 residues. As to time point: 2015-2016 season, pre-vaccination. Adults received seasonal inactivated influenza vaccine, with sorted blood CD4 subsets sequenced before and after. Subjects lived in the community and lacked influenza vaccine within the prior 6 months. The rearrangement uses TRBV18 and TRBJ1-1, with D perhaps matching TRBD1 (6 bases). The sequenced sample was CXCR5+ CD38- circulating T follicular helper cells from blood, obtained on the day of influenza vaccination. The subset denotes: circulating Tfh, non-naive CD4+CXCR5+PD-1+ (ICOS+CD38+ or ICOS-CD38-). This receptor was obtained from an adult who received the influenza vaccine. This CDR3 is CASSTGRGSLNTEAFF. The CDR3, as DNA: TGTGCCAGCTCAACGGGGAGGGGGTCTTTGAACACTGAAGCTTTCTTT.